Below, 28 T cell receptor beta chains from the same sample are listed, as sequenced in a study of blood T cell repertoires in COVID-19 (dated by TCRdb to the early 2020s). Receptors were amplified or captured by the immunoSEQ multiplex PCR assay. In TCRdb, the immuneACCESS table is reduced to in-frame sequences with V and J assigned. These tables do not hold every clone; where another copy was compared, an unresolved V gene accounts for under half, and the others remain unexplained. The sample table lists just under 95,000 clones, over 60% of them with a count of one. Of the sample, about 8.1% is held by the ten largest clones. The source material was peripheral blood. The receptors were sampled from a man aged 45 to 65 who had recovered from COVID-19.

This clone was counted once. The chain employs TRBV10-3 and TRBJ1-1, with D perhaps TRBD1 (6 bases). There are 14 residues in the CDR3. The V end was cut by 4 bases, the J end by 1 base, with 10 bases between. Germline CDR1 ENHRY, CDR2 SYGVKD. This CDR3 is CAISGQQGNTEAFF. CDR3 bases: TGTGCCATCAGTGGACAACAGGGGAACACTGAAGCTTTCTTT.

This clone has just one count. The chain is built from TRBV5-1 and TRBJ2-2, with 12 bases that match TRBD2. The CDR3 covers 23 residues. V was pared by 1 base and J by 6 bases, with 25 bases of the junction left unmatched. Germline CDR1 reads SGHRS; CDR2 reads YFSETQ. CDR3 bases: TGCGCCAGCAGCTTGATGGGTGGGACAGGCGGACTAGCGGGACGTAAAAGGTCCGGGGAGCTGTTTTTT. This sequence encodes CASSLMGGTGGLAGRKRSGELFF.

The chain carries TRBV27 and TRBJ1-1; TRBD1 agrees at 9 bases. This CDR3 is built from 16 residues. J lost 4 bases, V lost 4 bases, and 10 bases had no gene match. Germline values: CDR1 MNHEY, CDR2 SMNVEV (reference sequence). CDR3 protein: CASSSLPGTGTTEAFF. The CDR3, as DNA: TGTGCCAGCAGTTCCCTTCCCGGGACAGGGACCACTGAAGCTTTCTTT.

The chain has TRBV19 and TRBJ1-3; possibly TRBD1 for D (6 bases). Trimming shortened V by 5 bases and J by 4 bases, and 15 bases separated the two germline ends. The CDR3 sequence is 15 residues long. Germline CDR1 reads LNHDA; CDR2 reads SQIVND (reference sequence). CDR3 loop: CASSLTGSGGNTIYF. CDR3 DNA sequence: TGTGCCAGTAGTCTAACAGGGAGCGGCGGAAACACCATATATTTT.

The chain couples TRBV5-1 to TRBJ2-1; 8 bases align to TRBD1. The CDR3 covers 14 residues. V was pared by 4 bases and J by 6 bases, with 6 bases of the junction left unmatched. The germline CDR1 and CDR2 sequences are SGHRS and YFSETQ. The CDR3 loop is CASSPGGDGNEQFF. CDR3 nucleotides: TGCGCCAGCAGCCCAGGGGGCGATGGCAATGAGCAGTTCTTC.

This clone appeared once. CDR3: CASSSRDRGLIAAFF. CDR3 nucleotides: TGTGCCAGCAGTTCCCGGGACAGGGGATTAATAGCAGCTTTCTTT. V usage is TRBV6-5 and J usage is TRBJ1-1; TRBD1 matches at 10 bases. In germline, CDR1 is MNHEY, CDR2 SVGAGI. V dropped 4 bases and J dropped 10; count of bases not matched to a gene: 12. The CDR3 totals 15 residues.

The chain uses TRBV19 and TRBJ2-6, with TRBD2 as a possible D gene (5 bases). CDR1 and CDR2 from the germline V gene are LNHDA and SQIVND (reference sequence). Deletions cut 4 bases from V and 2 bases from J, with 15 bases between. The CDR3 has 17 residues. CDR3 nucleotides: TGTGCCAGTAGTACCGGCCGGGGTGGGACTGGGGCCAACGTCCTGACTTTC. Protein product: CASSTGRGGTGANVLTF.

This clone was counted once. J is TRBJ2-3 and V is TRBV5-1; D gene unclear. Trimming cost V 4 bases and J 3 bases, with 15 bases left between them. Looked up from germline, CDR1 is SGHRS and CDR2 is YFSETQ. This CDR3 spans 15 amino acids. CDR3 protein: CASSPGGRVTDTQYF. The DNA for the CDR3 is TGCGCCAGCAGCCCTGGCGGTAGAGTTACAGATACGCAGTATTTT.

The chain joins TRBV7-2 to TRBJ2-1; perhaps TRBD1 as D (6 bases). The CDR3 consists of 14 residues. CDR1 and CDR2 from the germline V gene are SGHTA and FQGNSA. The V gene lost 1 base and the J gene lost 5 bases, with 9 bases spanning the gap. Written as DNA, the CDR3 is TGTGCCAGCAGCTTAGAACAGGGCCACAATGAGCAGTTCTTC. It specifies CASSLEQGHNEQFF.

The chain recombines TRBV19 with TRBJ1-4; no clear D gene. The CDR3 loop spans 14 amino acids. Looked up from germline, CDR1 is LNHDA and CDR2 is SQIVND (reference sequence). V lost 6 bases, J lost 3 bases, and 11 bases lay in between. Here the CDR3 DNA reads TGTGCCAGTAGGAGGGCAGCTTCTAATGAAAAACTGTTTTTT. Translating it yields CASRRAASNEKLFF. The full variable domain, in which reference TRBV19 and TRBJ1-4 provide the parts outside the CDR3, is DGGITQSPKYLFRKEGQNVTLSCEQNLNHDAMYWYRQDPGQGLRLIYYSQIVNDFQKGDIAEGYSVSREKKESFPLTVTSAQKNPTAFYLCASRRAASNEKLFFGSGTQLSVL.

The chain joins TRBV6-5 to TRBJ2-1, with D uncertain. The V gene lost 5 bases and the J gene lost 0 bases, with 11 bases spanning the gap. Germline V gene sequence: CDR1 MNHEY, CDR2 SVGAGI. This CDR3 comprises 15 residues. The CDR3 sequence is CASSLLWSSYNEQFF. DNA for the CDR3: TGTGCCAGCAGTCTTCTTTGGAGCTCCTACAATGAGCAGTTCTTC.

This clone has only one observation. This sequence joins TRBV5-5 and TRBJ2-7; 7 bases are a match to TRBD1. This CDR3 has 14 residues. Germline lookup yields CDR1 SGHKS and CDR2 YYEKEE (reference sequence). After removal of 7 bases from V and 0 bases from J, the junction contained 7 bases not matched to a gene. The CDR3 spells CASGQTGFSYEQYF. The CDR3 region has the DNA TGTGCCAGCGGACAGACAGGGTTCTCCTACGAGCAGTACTTC.

The chain uses TRBV10-1 and TRBJ2-3; tentative D call: TRBD1 (5 bases). This CDR3 has 12 residues. V shed 3 bases and J shed 9 bases, with 10 bases lying between them. Germline CDR1 reads WNHNN; CDR2 reads SYGVQD (reference sequence). CDR3 nucleotide sequence: TGCGCCAGCAGTGACAGGGTGAGAACGCAGTATTTT. Translating it yields CASSDRVRTQYF.

The J gene is TRBJ2-1, the V gene TRBV28; TRBD1 is a possible D gene (7 bases). Germline V gene data show CDR1 as MDHEN and CDR2 as SYDVKM. The CDR3 contains 15 residues. Trimming took 2 bases from V and 8 from J, leaving 16 bases between them. The CDR3 coding sequence is TGTGCCAGCAGTTTAGGAGGGGGCAGGGATGATGAGCAGTTCTTC. It encodes CASSLGGGRDDEQFF.

J is TRBJ2-7 and V is TRBV9, with D perhaps matching TRBD1 (7 bases). Trimming cost V 4 bases and J 0 bases, with 17 bases left between them. CDR1 is SGDLS, CDR2 YYNGEE, per germline. CDR3 length equals 16 residues. CDR3 loop: CASSPRGDSLSYEQYF. The CDR3 region has the DNA TGTGCCAGCAGCCCCAGGGGGGACAGCCTCTCCTACGAGCAGTACTTC.

The rearrangement joins TRBV7-9 to TRBJ2-7, with D uncertain. Trimming took off 0 bases at V and 0 bases at J, with 6 bases between the two ends. CDR3 size: 14 residues. Germline CDR1 is SEHNR and CDR2 is FQNEAQ (reference sequence). The CDR3 bases are TGTGCCAGCAGCTTAGCTGGCAGCTCCTACGAGCAGTACTTC. Translation gives CASSLAGSSYEQYF.

This chain uses TRBV5-1 with TRBJ2-3, with 12 bases lining up with TRBD2. Trimming at V came to 4 bases and at J to 3 bases, leaving 3 bases not matched to a gene. The germline V gene encodes CDR1 SGHRS and CDR2 YFSETQ. This CDR3 comprises 15 residues. The CDR3 DNA follows: TGCGCCAGCAGCCGACTAGCGGGAGAGACAGATACGCAGTATTTT. Protein sequence: CASSRLAGETDTQYF.

CDR3 nucleotides: TGTGCCAGCAGCGTCGGAGACTCTCTTGGCGGGGAGCTGTTTTTT. Translation gives CASSVGDSLGGELFF. The chain combines TRBV9 with TRBJ2-2, with D hard to call. V lost 2 bases and J lost 7, with 15 bases in between. This CDR3 contains 15 residues. The germline V gene encodes CDR1 SGDLS and CDR2 YYNGEE. The variable domain in full, with the rest retrieved from reference TRBV9 and TRBJ2-2, is DSGVTQTPKHLITATGQRVTLRCSPRSGDLSVYWYQQSLDQGLQFLIQYYNGEERAKGNILERFSAQQFPDLHSELNLSSLELGDSALYFCASSVGDSLGGELFFGEGSRLTVL.

This chain joins TRBV4-1 and TRBJ2-7; 7 bases match TRBD1. Per germline, CDR1 MGHRA and CDR2 YSYEKL. With 2 bases clipped from V and 3 bases from J, the junction kept 4 bases outside the gene matches. This CDR3 has 14 amino acids. CDR3 coding DNA: TGCGCCAGCAGCCAATTGACAGGGCGCTACGAGCAGTACTTC. This codes for CASSQLTGRYEQYF.

J is TRBJ2-1 and V is TRBV5-1; 12 bases fit TRBD2. The length of the CDR3 is 16 residues. Germline CDR1 reads SGHRS; CDR2 reads YFSETQ. V lost 6 bases to trimming and J lost 6 bases; unmatched junction nucleotides: 10. CDR3 sequence: CASTPPGLAGFNEQFF. CDR3 bases: TGCGCCAGCACTCCGCCGGGACTAGCGGGCTTCAATGAGCAGTTCTTC. Filled out from reference TRBV5-1 and TRBJ2-1, the complete variable domain reads KAGVTQTPRYLIKTRGQQVTLSCSPISGHRSVSWYQQTPGQGLQFLFEYFSETQRNKGNFPGRFSGRQFSNSRSEMNVSTLELGDSALYLCASTPPGLAGFNEQFFGPGTRLTVL.

The chain joins TRBV5-1 to TRBJ2-5; TRBD2 is a possible D gene (6 bases). V was trimmed by 2 bases and J by 2 bases, leaving 13 bases between them. Germline CDR1 is SGHRS and CDR2 is YFSETQ. CDR3 length: 15 amino acids. The CDR3 is CASSLGLGGQETQYF. The CDR3 coding sequence is TGCGCCAGCAGCTTAGGCCTCGGGGGACAAGAGACCCAGTACTTC.

The J gene is TRBJ2-7, the V gene TRBV3-1 (or the pseudogene TRBV3-2), with 9 bases fitting TRBD2. V lost 2 bases and J lost 3; bases outside the gene matches: 5. Germline V lookup: CDR1 LGHDT, CDR2 YNNKEL (reference sequence). This CDR3 region has 15 residues. DNA of the CDR3: TGTGCCAGCAGCCAAAGGCTAGCGGGACTCTACGAGCAGTACTTC. Residues: CASSQRLAGLYEQYF.

CDR3 in amino acids: CASSPGSADTQYF. As DNA, the CDR3 is TGCGCCAGCAGCCCGGGGTCGGCAGATACGCAGTATTTT. The chain uses TRBV5-1 and TRBJ2-3; TRBD2 might be the D (5 bases). V was clipped by 4 bases and J by 4 bases, with 10 bases between them. CDR1 is SGHRS, CDR2 YFSETQ, per germline. This CDR3 has 13 residues.

The chain employs TRBV11-2 and TRBJ1-6, with D tentatively TRBD1 (5 bases). The CDR3 is 14 amino acids. The V and J ends lost 4 bases and 8 bases respectively, with 12 bases between them. Germline CDR1 reads SGHAT; CDR2 reads FQNNGV. The DNA of the CDR3 is TGTGCCAGCAGCTCAGCCAGGGATGATTCACCCCTCCACTTT. This encodes CASSSARDDSPLHF.

The rearrangement uses TRBV3-1 (or the pseudogene TRBV3-2) and TRBJ2-5, with D possibly being TRBD1 (5 bases). Germline CDR1 is LGHDT and CDR2 is YNNKEL (reference sequence). CDR3 length: 14 residues. V lost 3 bases, J lost 5 bases, and 13 bases lay in between. The CDR3 region is CASSQGRARETQYF. The CDR3 bases are TGTGCCAGCAGCCAGGGGCGTGCTCGGGAGACCCAGTACTTC.

J is TRBJ2-3 and V is TRBV3-1 (or the pseudogene TRBV3-2); 8 nucleotides agree with TRBD2. The CDR3 extends over 16 amino acids. V trimming: 2 bases; J trimming: 2 bases; junction bases outside the gene matches: 6. Germline V gene sequence: CDR1 LGHDT, CDR2 YNNKEL (reference sequence). The CDR3 is CASSQSGGGNTDTQYF. The CDR3 DNA reads TGTGCCAGCAGCCAATCGGGCGGGGGGAACACAGATACGCAGTATTTT.

As to this clone: The sample has other DNA sequences that encode this CDR3 too. The genes are TRBV5-1 and TRBJ2-7, with TRBD2 identical over 7 bases. The CDR3 runs to 12 residues. V shed 4 bases and J 4 bases; nucleotides not matched to a gene: 2. The germline gives CDR1 SGHRS, CDR2 YFSETQ. The CDR3 sequence: CASSLRGYEQYF. The DNA for the CDR3 is TGCGCCAGCAGCCTGCGGGGGTACGAGCAGTACTTC.

The chain couples TRBV7-9 to TRBJ2-7; D is unclear. The CDR3 is made up of 12 amino acids. The germline gives CDR1 SEHNR, CDR2 FQNEAQ (reference sequence). Trimming stripped 5 bases from V and 6 bases from J, with 11 bases between. The DNA for the CDR3 is TGTGCCAGCAGCCTATCTAACCGCGAGCAGTACTTC. Translating gives CASSLSNREQYF. The entire variable domain, with the rest obtained from reference TRBV7-9 and TRBJ2-7, is as follows: DTGVSQNPRHKITKRGQNVTFRCDPISEHNRLYWYRQTLGQGPEFLTYFQNEAQLEKSRLLSDRFSAERPKGSFSTLEIQRTEQGDSAMYLCASSLSNREQYFGPGTRLTVT.